These T cell receptor beta chains were read from a single sample in a study of beta chain features in type 1 diabetes. Clones were read by immunoSEQ multiplex PCR, and TCRdb kept only the in-frame ones, dropping some. The data hold hundreds of thousands of clones, with roughly a sixth observed a single time. The sample was naive CD4+ T cells from blood. The receptors were gathered from a man aged 18 to 29 in good health. Both conserved end residues are part of each CDR3. A D gene is named only where the DNA matches it firmly. The listing skips clone size in some rows; elsewhere it reads once, few, many or a size class.

d_gene: NA; abundance: NA; j_gene: TRBJ2-7; v_gene: TRBV11-2; CDR3aa: CASRLLTEQYF; CDR3nt: TGTGCCAGCAGATTACTAACCGAGCAGTACTTC
d_gene: NA; abundance: few; j_gene: TRBJ1-1; v_gene: TRBV19; CDR3aa: CASSATGGTEAFF; CDR3nt: TGTGCCAGTAGTGCCACGGGGGGCACTGAAGCTTTCTTT
d_gene: NA; abundance: NA; j_gene: TRBJ1-3; v_gene: TRBV2; CDR3aa: CASTGDRFSGNTIYF; CDR3nt: TGTGCCAGCACTGGAGACAGGTTCTCTGGAAACACCATATATTTT
d_gene: NA; abundance: NA; j_gene: TRBJ1-1; v_gene: TRBV29-1; CDR3aa: CSVVPVNRVVGLTEAFF; CDR3nt: TGCAGCGTTGTTCCCGTTAACAGAGTAGTGGGGTTAACTGAAGCTTTCTTT
d_gene: NA; abundance: NA; j_gene: TRBJ1-1; v_gene: TRBV6-5; CDR3aa: CASSSGTEAFF; CDR3nt: TGTGCCAGCAGTTCCGGAACTGAAGCTTTCTTT
d_gene: TRBD2; abundance: NA; j_gene: TRBJ2-7; v_gene: TRBV13; CDR3aa: CASTGGGLVSEQYF; CDR3nt: TGTGCCAGCACCGGAGGGGGACTAGTCAGCGAGCAGTACTTC
d_gene: NA; abundance: NA; j_gene: TRBJ2-5; v_gene: TRBV25-1; CDR3aa: CASSDHWAGQETQYF; CDR3nt: TGTGCCAGCAGTGACCATTGGGCGGGGCAAGAGACCCAGTACTTC
d_gene: NA; abundance: NA; j_gene: TRBJ1-2; v_gene: TRBV7-3; CDR3aa: CASSLDVLGSGYTF; CDR3nt: TGTGCCAGCAGCTTAGATGTGTTGGGTTCCGGCTACACCTTC
d_gene: NA; abundance: NA; j_gene: TRBJ1-3; v_gene: TRBV6-5; CDR3aa: CASSYQQGLSGNTIYF; CDR3nt: TGTGCCAGCAGTTACCAACAGGGCCTCTCTGGAAACACCATATATTTT
d_gene: NA; abundance: NA; j_gene: TRBJ1-1; v_gene: TRBV7-2; CDR3aa: CASSRRMVNTEAFF; CDR3nt: TGTGCCAGCAGCCGTCGGATGGTGAACACTGAAGCTTTCTTT
d_gene: NA; abundance: NA; j_gene: TRBJ2-2; v_gene: TRBV7-3; CDR3aa: CASSLRGAGNTGELFF; CDR3nt: TGTGCCAGCAGCCTCCGGGGCGCGGGGAACACCGGGGAGCTGTTTTTT
d_gene: NA; abundance: NA; j_gene: TRBJ2-1; v_gene: TRBV5-6; CDR3aa: CASSQQESSYNEQFF; CDR3nt: TGTGCCAGCAGCCAACAGGAAAGCTCCTACAATGAGCAGTTCTTC
d_gene: NA; abundance: NA; j_gene: TRBJ2-5; v_gene: TRBV6-1; CDR3aa: CASSPGSRIGETQYF; CDR3nt: TGTGCCAGCAGCCCCGGGTCTAGAATCGGGGAGACCCAGTACTTC
d_gene: NA; abundance: NA; j_gene: TRBJ2-7; v_gene: TRBV2; CDR3aa: CARGTGGEQYF; CDR3nt: TGTGCCAGGGGGACTGGGGGCGAGCAGTACTTC
d_gene: NA; abundance: few; j_gene: TRBJ2-1; v_gene: TRBV19; CDR3aa: CASSIGTSSYNEQFF; CDR3nt: TGTGCCAGTAGTATTGGGACAAGCTCCTACAATGAGCAGTTCTTC
d_gene: TRBD2; abundance: NA; j_gene: TRBJ2-2; v_gene: TRBV4-3; CDR3aa: CASSQATSGINTGELFF; CDR3nt: TGCGCCAGCAGCCAAGCAACTAGCGGGATAAACACCGGGGAGCTGTTTTTT
d_gene: NA; abundance: few; j_gene: TRBJ2-3; v_gene: TRBV7-3; CDR3aa: CASSGPGRGSQDTQYF; CDR3nt: TGTGCCAGCAGCGGACCGGGACGGGGGTCACAGGATACGCAGTATTTT
d_gene: NA; abundance: few; j_gene: TRBJ2-1; v_gene: TRBV18; CDR3aa: CASSRDFYNEQFF; CDR3nt: TGTGCCAGCTCAAGGGACTTCTACAATGAGCAGTTCTTC
d_gene: TRBD2; abundance: NA; j_gene: TRBJ2-7; v_gene: TRBV27; CDR3aa: CASSLSTPGLAGGPTPEQYF; CDR3nt: TGTGCCAGCAGTTTATCAACCCCCGGACTAGCGGGGGGGCCAACTCCCGAGCAGTACTTC
d_gene: NA; abundance: few; j_gene: TRBJ2-4; v_gene: TRBV30; CDR3aa: CAWSAGRWKNIQYF; CDR3nt: TGTGCCTGGAGTGCGGGCAGGTGGAAAAACATTCAGTACTTC
d_gene: NA; abundance: NA; j_gene: TRBJ2-5; v_gene: TRBV7-2; CDR3aa: CASSMAGTQYF; CDR3nt: TGTGCCAGCAGCATGGCGGGGACCCAGTACTTC
d_gene: NA; abundance: NA; j_gene: TRBJ1-1; v_gene: TRBV5-4; CDR3aa: CASSPSPGTEAFF; CDR3nt: TGTGCCAGCAGCCCATCGCCAGGCACTGAAGCTTTCTTT
d_gene: NA; abundance: NA; j_gene: TRBJ2-5; v_gene: TRBV15; CDR3aa: CATSRAPQETQYF; CDR3nt: TGTGCCACGTCACGGGCGCCCCAAGAGACCCAGTACTTC